The 6 T cell receptor beta chains given below trace back to one sample, sequenced in a study of STAT5B mutations in CD4+ large granular lymphocyte leukemia. The assay was immunoSEQ multiplex PCR, and TCRdb's table has in-frame clones only and misses some. The sample comprises 37,000 or so clones, about 81% of which are singletons, and 0.35% rests with the top ten. The sequenced material came from CD4+ T cells from blood buffy coats. These TCRs come from a human donor in good health.

V is TRBV4-3 and J is TRBJ2-1; the match to TRBD1 covers 8 bases. This CDR3 has 15 residues. The germline CDR1 and CDR2 sequences are LGHNA and YSLEER. The V and J ends lost 4 bases and 3 bases, in that order; junction bases with no gene match: 5. In DNA form, the CDR3 reads TGCGCCAGCAGCCTAGGACAGGGATTCTACAATGAGCAGTTCTTC. Encoded protein: CASSLGQGFYNEQFF.

V gene TRBV6-6 combines with J gene TRBJ2-7; D is tentatively TRBD1 or TRBD2 (6 bases each). V was cut by 6 bases and J by 6 bases, with 18 bases left in between. The germline gives CDR1 MNHNY, CDR2 SVGAGI (reference sequence). CDR3 size: 14 residues. The CDR3 spells CASRVQAGGREQYF. The CDR3 nucleotides read TGTGCCAGCAGAGTACAGGCTGGGGGGCGCGAGCAGTACTTC.

The chain is built from TRBV5-4 and TRBJ2-1, with D possibly TRBD1 on 7 matching bases. Per the germline V gene, CDR1 is SGHNT and CDR2 is YYREEE (reference sequence). The CDR3 spans 15 residues. Trimming shortened V by 3 bases and J by 7 bases, and 17 bases separated the two germline ends. CDR3 nucleotide sequence: TGTGCCAGCAGCTCTCCCTCAGGGGGGCCGAATGAGCAGTTCTTC. Encoded protein: CASSSPSGGPNEQFF.

This chain connects TRBV30 to TRBJ1-2; no definite D call. V was shortened by 0 bases and J by 7 bases, with 12 bases between the two germline ends. This CDR3 has 13 amino acids. Per the germline V gene, CDR1 is GTSNPN and CDR2 is SVGIG (reference sequence). In nucleotides, the CDR3 is TGTGCCTGGAGTGTACCCGGGAATCCTGGCTACACCTTC. Its translation: CAWSVPGNPGYTF.

The CDR3 nucleotides read TGTGCCAGCAGCTTAGTCGGGACAGGGGGCCATGAAGCTTTCTTT. Its protein product is CASSLVGTGGHEAFF. The V gene is TRBV7-2, the J gene TRBJ1-1; the match to TRBD1 covers 12 bases. From germline, CDR1 is SGHTA and CDR2 FQGNSA. Unmatched junction bases numbered 4, after V lost 1 base and J lost 7 bases. The CDR3 contains 15 residues.

The rearrangement uses TRBV5-1 and TRBJ1-1; TRBD1 is a possible D gene (5 bases). Germline V gene sequence: CDR1 SGHRS, CDR2 YFSETQ. The CDR3 runs to 15 residues. The V end lost 0 bases, the J end lost 4 bases, and 13 bases lay between the germline ends. This CDR3 reads CASSLVDTGSTEAFF. The CDR3, as DNA: TGCGCCAGCAGCTTGGTGGACACGGGGAGCACTGAAGCTTTCTTT.